This T cell receptor beta chain came from a study of cytomegalovirus exposure and HLA in healthy donors. Study at large: Out of around 360 genotyped donors, 81% belonged to the Caucasian-associated ancestry cluster.

This clone came up once. A multiplex PCR was run with 60 Vbeta primers and 13 Jbeta primers. The data were produced by immunoSEQ multiplex PCR, yet TCRdb's version contains in-frame clones alone and is incomplete. The sample has 90,000 to 130,000 clones, approximately 82% seen once. This clonotype was sampled from a man aged 25-45 years in good health and CMV-seropositive. Source material: PBMCs.

The CDR3, as DNA: TGTGCCAGCAGCTTAGACCCGGGATCTAACTATGGCTACACCTTC. Protein: CASSLDPGSNYGYTF. The chain joins TRBV7-6 to TRBJ1-2, with D unclear. The CDR3 is made up of 15 amino acids. Germline CDR1 SGHVS, CDR2 FNYEAQ. Trimming took 1 base from V and 0 from J, leaving 9 bases between them.